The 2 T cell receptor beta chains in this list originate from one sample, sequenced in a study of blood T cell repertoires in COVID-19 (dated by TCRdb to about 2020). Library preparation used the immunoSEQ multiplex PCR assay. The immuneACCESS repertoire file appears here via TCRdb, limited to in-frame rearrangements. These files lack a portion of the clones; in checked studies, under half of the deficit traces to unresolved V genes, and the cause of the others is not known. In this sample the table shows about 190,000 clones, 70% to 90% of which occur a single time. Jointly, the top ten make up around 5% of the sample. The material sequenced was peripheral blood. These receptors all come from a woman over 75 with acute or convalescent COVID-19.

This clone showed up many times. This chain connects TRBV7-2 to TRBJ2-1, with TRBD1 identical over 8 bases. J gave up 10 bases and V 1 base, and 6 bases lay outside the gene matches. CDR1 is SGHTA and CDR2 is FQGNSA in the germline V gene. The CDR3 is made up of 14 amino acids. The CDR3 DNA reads TGTGCCAGCAGCTTAGGCCGACAGGGGAGGGAGCAGTTCTTC. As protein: CASSLGRQGREQFF.

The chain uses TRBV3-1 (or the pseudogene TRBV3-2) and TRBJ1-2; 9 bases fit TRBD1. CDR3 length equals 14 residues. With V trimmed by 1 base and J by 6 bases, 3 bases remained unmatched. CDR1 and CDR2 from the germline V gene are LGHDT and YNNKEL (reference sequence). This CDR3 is CASSQAQGADGYTF. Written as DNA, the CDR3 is TGTGCCAGCAGCCAAGCACAGGGGGCAGATGGCTACACCTTC.